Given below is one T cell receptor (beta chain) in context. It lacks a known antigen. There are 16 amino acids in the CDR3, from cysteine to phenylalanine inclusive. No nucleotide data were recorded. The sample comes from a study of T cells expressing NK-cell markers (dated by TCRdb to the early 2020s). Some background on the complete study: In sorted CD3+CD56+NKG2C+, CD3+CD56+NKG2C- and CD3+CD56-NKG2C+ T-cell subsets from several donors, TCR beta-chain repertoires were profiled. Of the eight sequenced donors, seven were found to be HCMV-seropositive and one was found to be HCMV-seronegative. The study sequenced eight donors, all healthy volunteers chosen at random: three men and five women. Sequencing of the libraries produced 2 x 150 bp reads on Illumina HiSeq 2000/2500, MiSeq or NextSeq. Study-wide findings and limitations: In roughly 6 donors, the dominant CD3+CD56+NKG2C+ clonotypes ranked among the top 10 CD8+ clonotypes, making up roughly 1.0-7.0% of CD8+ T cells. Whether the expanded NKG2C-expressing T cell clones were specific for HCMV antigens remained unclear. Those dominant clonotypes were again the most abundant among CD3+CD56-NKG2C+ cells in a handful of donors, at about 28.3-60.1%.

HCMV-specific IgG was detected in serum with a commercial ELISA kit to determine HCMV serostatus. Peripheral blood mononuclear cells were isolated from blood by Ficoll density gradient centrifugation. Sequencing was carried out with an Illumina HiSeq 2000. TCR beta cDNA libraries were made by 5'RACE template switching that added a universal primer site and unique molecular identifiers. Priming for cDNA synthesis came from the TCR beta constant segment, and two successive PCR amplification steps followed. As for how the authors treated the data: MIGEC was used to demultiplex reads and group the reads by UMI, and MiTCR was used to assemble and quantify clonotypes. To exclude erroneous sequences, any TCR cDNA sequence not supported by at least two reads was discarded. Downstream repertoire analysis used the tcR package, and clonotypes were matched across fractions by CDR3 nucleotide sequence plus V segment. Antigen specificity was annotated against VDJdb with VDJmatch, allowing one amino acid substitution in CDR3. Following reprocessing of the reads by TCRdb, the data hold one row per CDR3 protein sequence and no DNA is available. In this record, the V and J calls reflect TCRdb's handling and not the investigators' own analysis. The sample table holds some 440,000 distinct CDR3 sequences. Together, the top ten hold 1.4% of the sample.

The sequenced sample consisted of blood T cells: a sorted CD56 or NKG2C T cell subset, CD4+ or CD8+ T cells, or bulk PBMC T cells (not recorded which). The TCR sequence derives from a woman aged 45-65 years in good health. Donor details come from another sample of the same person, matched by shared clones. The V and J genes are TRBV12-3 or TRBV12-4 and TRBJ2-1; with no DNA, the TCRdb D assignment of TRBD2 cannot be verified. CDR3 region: CASSPAWRGTYNEQFF.